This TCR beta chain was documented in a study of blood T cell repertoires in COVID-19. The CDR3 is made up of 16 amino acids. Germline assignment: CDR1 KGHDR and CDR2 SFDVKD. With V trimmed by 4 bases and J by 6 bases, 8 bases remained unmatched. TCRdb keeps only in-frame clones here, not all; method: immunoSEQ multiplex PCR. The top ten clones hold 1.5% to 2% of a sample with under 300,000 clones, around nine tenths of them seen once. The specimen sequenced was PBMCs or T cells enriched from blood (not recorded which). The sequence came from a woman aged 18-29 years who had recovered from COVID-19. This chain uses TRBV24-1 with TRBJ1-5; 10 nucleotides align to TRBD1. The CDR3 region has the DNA TGTGCCACCAGTGAAGCCGGGACAGGGGATATTCAGCCCCAGCATTTT. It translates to CATSEAGTGDIQPQHF.